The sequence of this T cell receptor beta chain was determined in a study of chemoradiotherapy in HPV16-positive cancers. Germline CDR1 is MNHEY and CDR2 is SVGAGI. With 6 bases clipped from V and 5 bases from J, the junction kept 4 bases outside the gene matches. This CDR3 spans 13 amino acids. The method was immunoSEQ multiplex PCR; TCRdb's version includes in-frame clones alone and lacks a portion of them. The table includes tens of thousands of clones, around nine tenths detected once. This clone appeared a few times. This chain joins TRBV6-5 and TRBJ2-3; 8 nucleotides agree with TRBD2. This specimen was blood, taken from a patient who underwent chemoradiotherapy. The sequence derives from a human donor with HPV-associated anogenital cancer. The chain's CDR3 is CASRPGGQDTQYF. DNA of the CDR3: TGTGCCAGCAGACCGGGGGGGCAAGATACGCAGTATTTT.